This T cell receptor (beta chain) was captured by sequencing in a study of blood T cell repertoires in COVID-19. About the research overall: Material from acute and convalescent COVID-19 was sourced from the United States, Italy and Spain. Sources were T cells, B-cell-depleted T cells, or PBMCs; the material itself was cDNA or gDNA.

CDR1 and CDR2 from the germline V gene are MNHNS and SASEGT. The ends lost 1 base at V and 6 bases at J; junction bases unmatched: 14. CDR3 size: 20 residues. As processed by the authors: Using reference gene primer amplification, nucleated cell counts were estimated. Profiling relied on immunoSEQ multiplex PCR, and the TCRdb table lists in-frame clones only, not all of them. The D gene and trimming were derived from the DNA, and the V and J assignments and clone size from that table. This sample has around 150,000 clones, with roughly 80% found just once. The chain uses TRBV6-1 and TRBJ2-1; 14 nucleotides align to TRBD2. The sample comprised peripheral blood. The sequence was collected from a man between 65 and 80 years old with acute or convalescent COVID-19. The CDR3 sequence: CASSEVLTGTSGSLGNEQFF. The CDR3 DNA sequence: TGTGCCAGCAGTGAAGTATTAACCGGGACTAGCGGGAGTCTTGGCAATGAGCAGTTCTTC.